These 21 T cell receptor beta chains were sequenced from one sample in a study of T cells in Graves' hyperthyroidism and ophthalmopathy. RNA transcripts provided the source from which TCR beta CDR3 regions were amplified. The primer set for the first-round RT-PCR of the TCR CDR3 was HTBI. MiXCR, run by TCRdb on the multiplex PCR reads, gives a single entry per CDR3 protein. This sample carries approximately 630,000 distinct CDR3 sequences, about 16% of them seen once, and the ten largest clones take 3.5% to 4%. The sequenced sample consisted of blood. These receptor sequences come from a woman aged 25 to 39 with Graves' hyperthyroidism.

The table lists this clonotype with many counts. As DNA, the CDR3 is TGTGCCAGCACTCCGGGACAATCGATGGAGACCCAGTACTTC. It encodes CASTPGQSMETQYF. The J gene is TRBJ2-5, the V gene TRBV28, with D possibly TRBD1 on 6 matching bases. V lost 7 bases and J lost 5, with 17 bases in between. Germline loops: CDR1 MDHEN, CDR2 SYDVKM. The CDR3 consists of 14 residues.

In this sample, this clonotype turned up many times. J is TRBJ2-1 and V is TRBV20-1; TRBD2 aligns across 8 bases. Unmatched junction bases numbered 6, after V lost 1 base and J lost 4 bases. This CDR3 is 15 amino acids long. The germline V gene has CDR1 DFQATT and CDR2 SNEGSKA (reference sequence). DNA for the CDR3: TGCAGTGCTAGAGGGTACAGCGGGGGTTACAATGAGCAGTTCTTC. It encodes CSARGYSGGYNEQFF.

This clonotype was picked up many times. The chain joins TRBV7-2 to TRBJ2-1; 9 nucleotides line up with TRBD2. The germline CDR1 and CDR2 sequences are SGHTA and FQGNSA. V lost 0 bases and J lost 8; bases outside the gene matches: 5. The CDR3 runs 15 residues. The CDR3 sequence is CASSLASGRIYEQFF. CDR3 nucleotide sequence: TGTGCCAGCAGCTTAGCGAGCGGGAGGATTTATGAGCAGTTCTTC. Filled out from reference TRBV7-2 and TRBJ2-1, the complete variable domain reads GAGVSQSPSNKVTEKGKDVELRCDPISGHTALYWYRQSLGQGLEFLIYFQGNSAPDKSGLPSDRFSAERTGGSVSTLTIQRTQQEDSAVYLCASSLASGRIYEQFFGPGTRLTVL.

This clonotype has a handful of counts. The chain recombines TRBV20-1 with TRBJ2-5; D may be TRBD2 (5 bases). CDR1 DFQATT and CDR2 SNEGSKA come from the germline V gene (reference sequence). Trimming took off 6 bases at V and 1 base at J, with 15 bases between the two ends. The CDR3 is made up of 14 amino acids. CDR3 in amino acids: CSAPNGVGQETQYF. As DNA, the CDR3 is TGCAGTGCACCCAACGGGGTTGGCCAAGAGACCCAGTACTTC.

This clonotype has only a few counts. The rearrangement uses TRBV19 and TRBJ2-2, with 14 bases aligning to TRBD2. The CDR3 totals 18 residues. Germline CDR1 reads LNHDA; CDR2 reads SQIVND (reference sequence). J gave up 2 bases and V 7 bases, and 9 bases lay outside the gene matches. CDR3 coding DNA: TGTGCCAGTACCCCCAGACTAGCGGGAGGGCCAAACACCGGGGAGCTGTTTTTT. Translation gives CASTPRLAGGPNTGELFF.

This clonotype has at least ten counts. The chain employs TRBV28 and TRBJ1-2, with TRBD1 identical over 9 bases. Trimming cost V 10 bases and J 4 bases; bases outside gene matches: 7. Germline lookup yields CDR1 MDHEN and CDR2 SYDVKM. CDR3 length: 13 residues. CDR3 loop: CATKQGAGYGYTF. CDR3 DNA: TGTGCCACCAAACAGGGGGCTGGCTATGGCTACACCTTC.

Ten or more counts support this clonotype. The CDR3 sequence is CASSDGPTPSYEQYF. The CDR3 bases are TGTGCCAGCAGCGATGGGCCTACACCGTCCTACGAGCAGTACTTC. The V call is TRBV7-3, the J call TRBJ2-7; the D is unclear. The CDR3 length is 15 residues. Trimming removed 5 bases from V and 1 base from J, with 15 bases in between. Germline V gives CDR1 SGHTA, CDR2 FQGTGA.

The J gene is TRBJ1-5, the V gene TRBV5-1, with D tentatively TRBD1 (5 bases). Trimming pared 4 bases from V and 6 bases from J, leaving 14 bases between. The germline V gene has CDR1 SGHRS and CDR2 YFSETQ. CDR3 length equals 14 residues. The CDR3 loop is CASSPELRGQPQHF. DNA for the CDR3: TGCGCCAGCAGCCCAGAGTTAAGGGGTCAGCCCCAGCATTTT.

This clonotype turned up a few times. The rearrangement uses TRBV10-3 and TRBJ2-7, with TRBD2 identical over 8 bases. CDR3 length: 15 residues. J was trimmed by 0 bases and V by 4 bases; bases with no gene match: 5. The germline V gene encodes CDR1 ENHRY and CDR2 SYGVKD. For the CDR3, the DNA is TGTGCCATCAGTGGAGGAGCGGGAGCCTCCTACGAGCAGTACTTC. It encodes CAISGGAGASYEQYF.

This clonotype was observed at least ten times. The chain carries TRBV29-1 and TRBJ2-5; 10 positions agree with TRBD1. Trimming took 7 bases from V and 5 from J; bases not matched to a gene: 10. This CDR3 has 14 residues. Germline V gives CDR1 SQVTM, CDR2 ANQGSEA. The CDR3 coding sequence is TGCAGCGGGTCCCGGGACAGGGGCGCCGAGACCCAGTACTTC. Its protein product is CSGSRDRGAETQYF.

This clonotype was seen more than once but under ten times. CDR3 protein: CASSPQRAGGYEQYF. The CDR3 DNA sequence: TGTGCCAGCTCACCGCAGAGAGCGGGGGGTTACGAGCAGTACTTC. This sequence joins TRBV18 and TRBJ2-7; 9 nucleotides agree with TRBD2. Germline CDR1 and CDR2: KGHSH and LQKENI. With 3 bases clipped from V and 4 bases from J, the junction kept 7 bases outside the gene matches. The CDR3 spans 15 residues.

This clonotype was recorded many times. The chain joins TRBV20-1 to TRBJ2-7, with TRBD2 matching over 7 bases. CDR1 DFQATT and CDR2 SNEGSKA come from the germline V gene (reference sequence). The CDR3 is 16 residues long. Germline trimming cut 2 bases from V and 6 bases from J; bases unmatched to any gene: 16. Here the CDR3 reads CSARSNRGLPQFEQYF. CDR3 in DNA: TGCAGTGCTAGATCTAACCGGGGACTACCCCAGTTCGAGCAGTACTTC.

This clonotype has more than one count but fewer than ten. The chain couples TRBV9 to TRBJ2-7, with 9 bases matching TRBD2. Germline V gives CDR1 SGDLS, CDR2 YYNGEE. The length of the CDR3 is 14 residues. J gave up 4 bases and V 4 bases, and 6 bases lay outside the gene matches. This chain's CDR3 is CASSPWTSEYEQYF. The CDR3 DNA reads as TGTGCCAGCAGCCCCTGGACTAGCGAGTACGAGCAGTACTTC.

This sequence joins TRBV28 and TRBJ1-5; D is unresolved. The CDR3 has 16 residues. Trimming took off 6 bases at V and 0 bases at J, with 15 bases between the two ends. CDR1 and CDR2 (germline): MDHEN, SYDVKM. CDR3 coding DNA: TGTGCCAGCAGCTCCCCCAGCATCAATAGCAATCAGCCCCAGCATTTT. Translation gives CASSSPSINSNQPQHF. The full variable domain, completed using reference TRBV28 and TRBJ1-5, is DVKVTQSSRYLVKRTGEKVFLECVQDMDHENMFWYRQDPGLGLRLIYFSYDVKMKEKGDIPEGYSVSREKKERFSLILESASTNQTSMYLCASSSPSINSNQPQHFGDGTRLSIL.

This clonotype appeared many times. The chain has TRBV29-1 and TRBJ1-2; D unclear. Between the trimmed V and J ends, which lost 3 bases and 3 bases, there was a span of 5 bases. The CDR3 spans 11 residues. In germline, CDR1 is SQVTM, CDR2 ANQGSEA. The CDR3 DNA follows: TGCAGCGTTGAGGGGTACTATGGCTACACCTTC. Translation: CSVEGYYGYTF.

In this sample, this clonotype turned up many times. The chain recombines TRBV20-1 with TRBJ1-1; D gene unclear. This CDR3 has 15 amino acids. The V gene's germline CDR1 is DFQATT and CDR2 SNEGSKA (reference sequence). V was cut by 0 bases and J by 8 bases, with 19 bases left in between. The CDR3 here is CSARDFVGGLREAFF. As DNA, the CDR3 is TGCAGTGCTAGAGATTTCGTAGGCGGCTTGAGAGAAGCTTTCTTT.

This clonotype turned up a few times. This may be a read error: a much more frequent sequence differs by one nucleotide. The chain employs TRBV2 and TRBJ1-1; TRBD1 might be the D (5 bases). V was clipped by 8 bases and J by 1 base, with 11 bases between them. The CDR3 is made up of 13 amino acids. From germline, CDR1 is SNHLY and CDR2 FYNNEI. The CDR3 DNA sequence: TGTGCCAGCTGTTGGGGGGGGAACACTGAAGCTTTCTTT. Translating it yields CASCWGGNTEAFF.

This clonotype was seen a handful of times. The chain couples TRBV24-1 to TRBJ1-5, with D uncertain. CDR3 length: 14 amino acids. V lost 5 bases, J lost 5 bases, and 12 bases lay in between. CDR1 is KGHDR and CDR2 is SFDVKD in the germline V gene. The CDR3: CATSARYADQPQHF. The CDR3 bases are TGTGCCACCAGTGCCCGTTACGCGGATCAGCCCCAGCATTTT.

This clonotype was observed at least ten times. The chain has TRBV12-5 and TRBJ1-2, with D tentatively TRBD1 (6 bases). The germline V gene has CDR1 LGHNT and CDR2 FRNRAP. The V gene lost 6 bases and the J gene lost 6 bases, with 17 bases spanning the gap. The CDR3 sequence is 14 residues long. Here the CDR3 reads CASGRSGGVDGYTF. In nucleotides, the CDR3 is TGTGCTAGTGGCCGTTCTGGGGGCGTGGATGGCTACACCTTC.

This clonotype was detected many times. V usage is TRBV6-1 and J usage is TRBJ2-7; TRBD2 matches at 12 bases. The CDR3 runs to 17 residues. V gave up 8 bases and J gave up 0 bases; unmatched junction bases: 11. Germline CDR1 and CDR2: MNHNS and SASEGT. CDR3 sequence: CASWGTGTSGFSYEQYF. For the CDR3, the DNA is TGTGCCAGCTGGGGCACCGGGACTAGCGGGTTCTCCTACGAGCAGTACTTC.

This clonotype was counted at least ten times. The V gene is TRBV27, the J gene TRBJ2-1, with 9 bases that match TRBD2. The V gene end was trimmed by 5 bases and the J gene end by 4 bases; junction bases not matched to a gene: 12. The germline V gene has CDR1 MNHEY and CDR2 SMNVEV (reference sequence). This CDR3 is 17 amino acids long. This CDR3 reads CASSSPLTSGPYNEQFF. As DNA, the CDR3 is TGTGCCAGCAGTAGCCCCCTGACTAGCGGCCCGTACAATGAGCAGTTCTTC.